This TCR beta chain derives from a study of beta chain features in type 1 diabetes. Using CD45RO/CCR7/CD25/CD127/CD95/CD27, CD4+ naive, central memory, regulatory and stem cell-like memory cells were sorted. The whole isolated RNA underwent reverse transcription, so sequencing captured expressed TCRB transcripts. Profiling relied on immunoSEQ multiplex PCR, and the TCRdb table lists in-frame clones only, not all of them. The sample has 350,000 to 450,000 clones, about 14% seen once; the top ten hold roughly 0.033%. This clone was observed a few times. Its antigen is not known. V was cut by 4 bases and J by 4 bases, with 10 bases left in between. CDR1 and CDR2 (germline): MGHDK, SYGVNS. There are 14 residues in the CDR3. Regarding the study as a whole: Patients' naive, central memory and Treg TCRB repertoires seemed closer to one another than those of healthy donors. In every one of the four CD4+ subsets, TCRB CDR3s were moderately but significantly shorter in Type 1 diabetes patients.

The sequencing sample was made of naive CD4+ T cells from blood. The V and J genes are TRBV25-1 and TRBJ1-4, with D unclear. The origin of this receptor is a man aged 25 to 40 in good health. The CDR3 reads CASSVGRNNEKLFF. CDR3 DNA: TGTGCCAGCAGTGTAGGCAGGAATAATGAAAAACTGTTTTTT.